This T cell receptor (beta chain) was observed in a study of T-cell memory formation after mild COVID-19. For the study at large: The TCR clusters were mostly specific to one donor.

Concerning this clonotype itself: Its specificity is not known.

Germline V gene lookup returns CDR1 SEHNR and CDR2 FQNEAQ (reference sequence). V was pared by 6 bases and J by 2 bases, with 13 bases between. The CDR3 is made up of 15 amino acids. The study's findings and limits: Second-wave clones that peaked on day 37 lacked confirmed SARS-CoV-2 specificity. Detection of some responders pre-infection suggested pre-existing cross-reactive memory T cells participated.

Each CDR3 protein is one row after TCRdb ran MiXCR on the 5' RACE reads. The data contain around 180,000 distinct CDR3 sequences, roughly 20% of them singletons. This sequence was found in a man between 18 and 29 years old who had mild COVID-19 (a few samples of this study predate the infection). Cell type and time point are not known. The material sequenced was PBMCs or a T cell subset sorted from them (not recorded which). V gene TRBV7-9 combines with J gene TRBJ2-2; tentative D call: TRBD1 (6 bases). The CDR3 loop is CASREGQLNTGELFF. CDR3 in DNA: TGTGCCAGCAGGGAAGGACAGCTAAACACCGGGGAGCTGTTTTTT.